These 5 T cell receptor beta chains originate from one sample sequenced in a study of blood T cell repertoires in COVID-19. Sequencing was performed with immunoSEQ multiplex PCR; in TCRdb, only in-frame clones are kept and a portion is missing. The sample holds about 16,000 clones, about 89% seen once. The sequencing input was peripheral blood. All receptors derive from a woman at least 80 years old with COVID-19, enrolled during active disease.

The V and J genes are TRBV12-3 or TRBV12-4 and TRBJ2-1; D ambiguous. The CDR3 spans 11 residues. Trimming removed 6 bases at V and 9 bases at J, with 9 bases between. This chain's CDR3 is CASSSVSEQFF. The CDR3, as DNA: TGTGCCAGCAGCTCCGTGAGTGAGCAGTTCTTC.

About this clone: Other DNA sequences in this specimen translate into the identical CDR3. This chain joins TRBV24-1 and TRBJ1-5; D is ambiguous. Germline V gene data show CDR1 as KGHDR and CDR2 as SFDVKD. V was clipped by 2 bases and J by 0 bases, with 4 bases between them. CDR3 size: 14 residues. The CDR3 region has the DNA TGTGCCACCAGTGATTCCCGTAGCAATCAGCCCCAGCATTTT. Its translation is CATSDSRSNQPQHF.

V usage is TRBV11-2 and J usage is TRBJ1-6, with D uncertain. The germline gives CDR1 SGHAT, CDR2 FQNNGV. Trimming pared 5 bases from V and 2 bases from J, leaving 10 bases between. The CDR3 is 15 residues long. CDR3 nucleotides: TGTGCCAGCAGCCTCCGACTCACCTATAATTCACCCCTCCACTTT. It codes for CASSLRLTYNSPLHF.

V is TRBV7-3 and J is TRBJ2-5; weak D call: TRBD1 (7 bases). The germline gives CDR1 SGHTA, CDR2 FQGTGA. The CDR3 is 14 residues long. Trimming shortened V by 9 bases and J by 7 bases, and 21 bases separated the two germline ends. This CDR3 reads CARRGLAYSGTQYF. CDR3 bases: TGTGCCAGAAGGGGGCTAGCGTACTCCGGGACCCAGTACTTC.

J is TRBJ2-3 and V is TRBV9; 7 bases match TRBD2. The V segment lost 4 bases and the J segment 1 base; nucleotides outside the gene matches: 12. The CDR3 extends over 17 amino acids. CDR1 SGDLS and CDR2 YYNGEE come from the germline V gene. CDR3 protein: CASSSRGSLIGTDTQYF. CDR3 nucleotides: TGTGCCAGCAGCTCCCGCGGGAGTTTAATCGGCACAGATACGCAGTATTTT. Using reference TRBV9 and TRBJ2-3 for the parts outside the CDR3, the full variable domain is DSGVTQTPKHLITATGQRVTLRCSPRSGDLSVYWYQQSLDQGLQFLIQYYNGEERAKGNILERFSAQQFPDLHSELNLSSLELGDSALYFCASSSRGSLIGTDTQYFGPGTRLTVL.